This TCR beta chain originates from a study of early T cells in non-severe SARS-CoV-2 infection. The CDR3 has 14 amino acids. The ends were cut back, 4 bases at V and 6 bases at J, with 17 bases in the middle. Germline CDR1 SGHRS, CDR2 YFSETQ. A single record per CDR3 protein comes from TCRdb applying MiXCR to the 5' RACE reads. This table holds around 26,000 distinct CDR3 sequences, 3.5% to 4.5% found once. This clonotype was counted at least ten times. Sequencing was performed on whole blood. The receptor comes from an adult who was a healthcare worker with PCR-confirmed SARS-CoV-2 infection or an uninfected control (not recorded which). The chain is built from TRBV5-1 and TRBJ2-7; maybe TRBD2 (5 bases). CDR3 amino acids: CASSQAGEVGEQYF. DNA for the CDR3: TGCGCCAGCAGCCAAGCCGGGGAAGTAGGCGAGCAGTACTTC.